This TCR beta chain comes out of a study of T cell responses to AZD1222 COVID-19 vaccine. About this clone: The target antigen is unknown.

Assay: immunoSEQ multiplex PCR; the TCRdb copy retains only in-frame clones and omits some. The sample includes 200,000 or so clones, around 92% seen only once; the top ten take roughly 9.8%. CDR1 and CDR2 from the germline V gene are SGHTS and YDEGEE. V was cut by 4 bases and J by 9 bases, with 14 bases left in between. There are 14 residues in the CDR3. Overall study findings and caveats: None of the repertoires were sampled until the peak T cell response had passed. Along spike, vaccine-associated CD4 TCRs were found throughout, with dominance at 160-218 and 743-854. Spike-specific TCR breadth and depth were elevated following two AZD1222 doses.

The receptor was derived from an adult in good health. This chain joins TRBV5-8 and TRBJ1-6; D unresolved. Sample: peripheral blood, taken on day 0 of AZD1222 vaccination. CDR3 sequence (DNA): TGTGCCAGCAGCGGCGGCCGCAGACCTTCACCCCTCCACTTT. Its translation is CASSGGRRPSPLHF. The entire variable domain, with the rest obtained from reference TRBV5-8 and TRBJ1-6, is as follows: EAGVTQSPTHLIKTRGQQATLRCSPISGHTSVYWYQQALGLGLQFLLWYDEGEERNRGNFPPRFSGRQFPNYSSELNVNALELEDSALYLCASSGGRRPSPLHFGNGTRLTVT.